Presented here are 14 T cell receptor beta chains from one specimen sequenced in a study of T-cell reconstitution after alpha-beta-depleted transplantation in children (dated by TCRdb to the mid-2010s). Reading the label with the study, this specimen's treatment or condition is: allogeneic hematopoietic cell transplantation with graft depleted of TCRalphabeta T cells and CD19 B cells. The library was prepared using PCR. TCRdb names Illumina HiSeq 2500 as the instrument used. TCR library preparation used molecular barcoding, with unique molecular identifiers applied to normalize quantification of the TCRbeta repertoire. TCRdb redid the processing of the public reads, applying fastp at Q25 and MiXCR, and retained in-frame beta chains. Identical CDR3 protein sequences are pooled into one entry, listed with their most common genes and DNA. This sample comprises just over 950,000 distinct CDR3 sequences, less than 30% of them detected only once. About 28% of the sample is taken by the ten largest.

The sample in question was PBMCs, mostly from graft donor cells, obtained 360 days after TCRalphabeta/CD19-depleted stem cell transplant. The receptor set was obtained from a boy under three years old who had a stem cell transplant for SCID, so the T cells may come from the graft donor.

This clonotype appeared a few times. The chain carries TRBV12-3 or TRBV12-4 and TRBJ2-2, with D unresolved. The germline V and J ends were trimmed by 3 bases and 1 base, with 3 bases remaining between them. CDR3 length: 13 residues. CDR3 amino acids: CASSFKNTGELFF. In nucleotides, the CDR3 is TGTGCCAGCAGTTTTAAGAACACCGGGGAGCTGTTTTTT.

This clonotype was detected a few times. This rearrangement joins TRBV2 to TRBJ2-2, with unresolved D. There are 15 residues in the CDR3. V lost 4 bases and J lost 1, with 10 bases in between. The germline V gene encodes CDR1 SNHLY and CDR2 FYNNEI. The CDR3 sequence: CASSGRSRNTGELFF. The DNA for the CDR3 is TGTGCCAGCAGTGGCCGGTCCAGGAACACCGGGGAGCTGTTTTTT.

The chain couples TRBV5-1 to TRBJ2-1; 9 bases align to TRBD1. Trimming cost V 2 bases and J 4 bases; bases outside gene matches: 7. This CDR3 is 16 amino acids long. CDR1 and CDR2 (germline): SGHRS, YFSETQ. The CDR3 coding sequence is TGCGCCAGCAGCTTACCCGGGACAGGGATTTACAATGAGCAGTTCTTC. It is translated as CASSLPGTGIYNEQFF.

This chain connects TRBV2 to TRBJ2-2; D is undetermined. V was trimmed by 4 bases and J by 4 bases, leaving 10 bases between them. The germline V gene has CDR1 SNHLY and CDR2 FYNNEI. The CDR3 loop spans 14 amino acids. The CDR3 loop is CASSAAWGTGELFF. The CDR3, as DNA: TGTGCCAGCAGTGCGGCCTGGGGCACCGGGGAGCTGTTTTTT.

The chain joins TRBV18 to TRBJ2-2; D not certain. This CDR3 region has 16 residues. The germline V gene has CDR1 KGHSH and CDR2 LQKENI. The V end lost 1 base, the J end lost 1 base, and 10 bases lay between the germline ends. In DNA, the CDR3 is TGTGCCAGCTCACCACTCATCTCAGGGAACACCGGGGAGCTGTTTTTT. Translating it yields CASSPLISGNTGELFF.

The chain is built from TRBV15 and TRBJ2-7; D unresolved. Deletions cut 0 bases from V and 0 bases from J, with 9 bases between. The CDR3 runs to 15 residues. Germline-derived CDR1 and CDR2 are LNHNV and YYDKDF (reference sequence). The CDR3 protein is CATSRESLDSYEQYF. The CDR3 region has the DNA TGTGCCACCAGCAGAGAATCGCTGGACTCCTACGAGCAGTACTTC.

In this sample, this clonotype turned up many times. The CDR3 loop is CAIRERGTNTGELFF. CDR3 DNA sequence: TGTGCCATCAGGGAGCGGGGGACGAACACCGGGGAGCTGTTTTTT. This chain links TRBV10-3 with TRBJ2-2; the match to TRBD2 covers 8 bases. The CDR3 contains 15 residues. V lost 6 bases and J lost 0; bases outside the gene matches: 3. Germline loops: CDR1 ENHRY, CDR2 SYGVKD.

The rearrangement links TRBV12-3 or TRBV12-4 to TRBJ1-1; a possible D gene is TRBD1 (6 bases). The CDR3 is 17 amino acids. Trimming pared 1 base from V and 4 bases from J, leaving 19 bases between. The CDR3 reads CASSLVTYREGSTEAFF. CDR3 coding DNA: TGTGCCAGCAGTTTAGTAACTTACAGGGAGGGGAGCACTGAAGCTTTCTTT.

This clonotype was observed a handful of times. The chain couples TRBV10-3 to TRBJ1-2; D perhaps matches TRBD1 (5 bases). In germline, CDR1 is ENHRY, CDR2 SYGVKD. The CDR3 runs to 13 residues. V lost 4 bases to trimming and J lost 7 bases, with 13 bases between them. The CDR3 region is CAISGASGTGYTF. In nucleotides, the CDR3 is TGTGCCATCAGTGGGGCTTCAGGGACTGGCTACACCTTC.

This clonotype was observed a single time. This rearrangement joins TRBV7-9 to TRBJ2-3; D is ambiguous. V was shortened by 6 bases and J by 1 base, with 11 bases between the two germline ends. This CDR3 has 14 residues. Looked up from germline, CDR1 is SEHNR and CDR2 is FQNEAQ (reference sequence). The DNA of the CDR3 is TGTGCCAGCAGAGGAGTGGGTGGCACAGATACGCAGTATTTT. Its translation is CASRGVGGTDTQYF.

V and J are TRBV4-3 and TRBJ2-3; the D gene is possibly TRBD1 (5 bases). In germline, CDR1 is LGHNA, CDR2 YSLEER. Trimming took off 0 bases at V and 0 bases at J, with 7 bases between the two ends. The CDR3 length is 15 residues. CDR3 nucleotides: TGCGCCAGCAGCCAAGATGACAGAAGCACAGATACGCAGTATTTT. It is translated as CASSQDDRSTDTQYF.

This clonotype was seen a few times. The gene calls are TRBV27 and TRBJ2-7; D not resolved. V lost 1 base and J lost 1, with 8 bases in between. The CDR3 covers 14 residues. Germline V gives CDR1 MNHEY, CDR2 SMNVEV (reference sequence). The DNA of the CDR3 is TGTGCCAGCAGTTTATACGAGACTTCCTACGAGCAGTACTTC. Its translation is CASSLYETSYEQYF.

This clonotype was observed a few times. The J gene is TRBJ2-1, the V gene TRBV20-1; 13 bases fit TRBD2. Per germline, CDR1 DFQATT and CDR2 SNEGSKA (reference sequence). The CDR3 is 15 residues long. Germline trimming cut 1 base from V and 4 bases from J; bases unmatched to any gene: 1. CDR3 amino acids: CSARGLAGGYNEQFF. The CDR3 DNA sequence: TGCAGTGCTAGAGGACTAGCGGGGGGTTACAATGAGCAGTTCTTC.

The chain employs TRBV27 and TRBJ2-1; a possible D gene is TRBD2 (6 bases). V was pared by 3 bases and J by 0 bases, with 12 bases between. The CDR3 totals 16 residues. Germline V gives CDR1 MNHEY, CDR2 SMNVEV (reference sequence). The CDR3 here is CASSFAGGASYNEQFF. Here the CDR3 DNA reads TGTGCCAGCAGTTTCGCGGGCGGGGCCTCCTACAATGAGCAGTTCTTC.